These 8 T cell receptor beta chains were sequenced from one sample in a study of blood T cell repertoires in COVID-19. Assay: immunoSEQ multiplex PCR; the TCRdb copy retains only in-frame clones and omits some. The table includes 250,000 to 350,000 clones, more than 85% detected once. The sample comprised peripheral blood. The source is a man between 25 and 39 years old with acute or convalescent COVID-19.

This chain connects TRBV7-9 to TRBJ1-1, with no clear D. CDR3 size: 13 residues. Germline CDR1 is SEHNR and CDR2 is FQNEAQ (reference sequence). The V and J ends lost 5 bases and 2 bases respectively, with 9 bases between them. In DNA, the CDR3 is TGTGCCAGCAGCCGAGGAAGCAACACTGAAGCTTTCTTT. Its protein product is CASSRGSNTEAFF.

The V gene is TRBV5-1, the J gene TRBJ1-5, with TRBD1 identical over 7 bases. Germline trimming cut 3 bases from V and 2 bases from J; bases unmatched to any gene: 2. This CDR3 contains 14 residues. Germline CDR1 is SGHRS and CDR2 is YFSETQ. Here the CDR3 reads CASSSGGGNQPQHF. The CDR3 DNA reads TGCGCCAGCAGCTCAGGGGGAGGCAATCAGCCCCAGCATTTT.

The chain carries TRBV19 and TRBJ2-3, with TRBD1 identical over 7 bases. This CDR3 spans 14 amino acids. Germline values: CDR1 LNHDA, CDR2 SQIVND (reference sequence). V shed 8 bases and J 2 bases; nucleotides not matched to a gene: 7. The CDR3 here is CASRDRFITDTQYF. The CDR3 DNA reads as TGTGCCAGTCGGGACAGATTCATCACAGATACGCAGTATTTT. The whole variable domain, filled in from reference TRBV19 and TRBJ2-3, reads DGGITQSPKYLFRKEGQNVTLSCEQNLNHDAMYWYRQDPGQGLRLIYYSQIVNDFQKGDIAEGYSVSREKKESFPLTVTSAQKNPTAFYLCASRDRFITDTQYFGPGTRLTVL.

This clone was seen only a few times. The chain is built from TRBV9 and TRBJ2-4; possibly TRBD2 for D (5 bases). In germline, CDR1 is SGDLS, CDR2 YYNGEE. Trimming took 4 bases from V and 0 from J, leaving 8 bases between them. The CDR3 spans 14 residues. The CDR3 sequence is CASSSGLAKNIQYF. The CDR3 DNA follows: TGTGCCAGCAGCTCCGGACTAGCCAAAAACATTCAGTACTTC.

The rearrangement joins TRBV5-8 to TRBJ1-5; D is unresolved. The V gene's germline CDR1 is SGHTS and CDR2 YDEGEE. The CDR3 length is 14 residues. V was cut by 4 bases and J by 5 bases, with 13 bases left in between. CDR3 nucleotide sequence: TGTGCCAGCAGCCGACCCCGAGGGTATCAGCCCCAGCATTTT. Its translation: CASSRPRGYQPQHF.

The chain combines TRBV19 with TRBJ2-1, with 10 bases that match TRBD1. The ends lost 8 bases at V and 5 bases at J; junction bases unmatched: 9. CDR3 length: 15 residues. CDR1 is LNHDA, CDR2 SQIVND, per germline (reference sequence). CDR3 residues: CASGRTGGFHNEQFF. The CDR3, as DNA: TGTGCCAGTGGGAGGACAGGGGGATTCCACAATGAGCAGTTCTTC.

The chain combines TRBV30 with TRBJ2-3, with D unclear. Per the germline V gene, CDR1 is GTSNPN and CDR2 is SVGIG (reference sequence). This CDR3 is 14 amino acids long. V was shortened by 0 bases and J by 2 bases, with 9 bases between the two germline ends. The CDR3 DNA is TGTGCCTGGAGTGTAGTCAGGTTCACAGATACGCAGTATTTT. Its translation is CAWSVVRFTDTQYF.

The J gene is TRBJ2-7, the V gene TRBV27, with D perhaps TRBD1 (6 bases). Trimming took off 8 bases at V and 0 bases at J, with 11 bases between the two ends. Germline values: CDR1 MNHEY, CDR2 SMNVEV (reference sequence). The CDR3 length is 13 residues. The CDR3 sequence: CASPGTSSYEQYF. The DNA for the CDR3 is TGTGCCAGCCCTGGGACATCCTCCTACGAGCAGTACTTC.